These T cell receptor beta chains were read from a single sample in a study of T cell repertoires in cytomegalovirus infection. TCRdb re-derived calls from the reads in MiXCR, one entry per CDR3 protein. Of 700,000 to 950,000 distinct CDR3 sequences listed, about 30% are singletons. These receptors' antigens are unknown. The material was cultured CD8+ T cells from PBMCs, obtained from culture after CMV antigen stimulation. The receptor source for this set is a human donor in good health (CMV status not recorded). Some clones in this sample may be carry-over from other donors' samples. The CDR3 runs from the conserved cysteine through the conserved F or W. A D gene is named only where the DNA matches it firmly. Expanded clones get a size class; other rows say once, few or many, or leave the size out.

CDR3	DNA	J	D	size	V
CASKDSPTNEKLFF	TGTGCCAGCAAGGACTCCCCAACTAATGAAAAACTGTTTTTT	TRBJ1-4	.	.	TRBV28
CASSGAGGRAFF	TGTGCCAGCAGCGGTGCCGGGGGGCGCGCTTTCTTT	TRBJ1-1	.	once	TRBV5-4
CAVLGVNTEAFF	TGTGCCGTTTTGGGGGTGAACACTGAAGCTTTCTTT	TRBJ1-1	.	.	TRBV27
CASSYSRGQVTQYF	TGTGCCAGCAGTTACTCGAGGGGGCAAGTGACCCAGTACTTC	TRBJ2-5	TRBD1	many	TRBV6-5
CASSPRQGEREGELFF	TGTGCCAGCAGTCCCCGACAGGGAGAGCGAGAAGGGGAGCTGTTTTTT	TRBJ2-2	TRBD1	.	TRBV27
CASSLAGGSQETQYF	TGTGCCAGCAGCTTAGCGGGGGGGAGCCAAGAGACCCAGTACTTC	TRBJ2-5	TRBD2	few	TRBV7-2
CASSPRGIQNTIYF	TGTGCCAGCAGCCCACGGGGCATACAAAACACCATATATTTT	TRBJ1-3	.	few	TRBV14
CASSMTTGATEAFF	TGTGCCAGCAGTATGACAACAGGGGCCACTGAAGCTTTCTTT	TRBJ1-1	TRBD1	.	TRBV27
CASKEGSSPLHF	TGTGCCAGTAAGGAGGGGAGTTCACCCCTCCACTTT	TRBJ1-6	.	.	TRBV19
CATSDLWQGNTGELFF	TGTGCCACCAGTGATTTGTGGCAGGGGAACACCGGGGAGCTGTTTTTT	TRBJ2-2	.	.	TRBV24-1
CASSYSLAQGELFF	TGTGCCAGCAGTTACTCGTTAGCACAAGGGGAGCTGTTTTTT	TRBJ2-2	.	.	TRBV6-2/TRBV6-3
CASSPLQRGALSSYNEQFF	TGTGCCAGCTCACCACTGCAGCGGGGGGCCCTAAGCTCCTACAATGAGCAGTTCTTC	TRBJ2-1	TRBD2	.	TRBV18
CASSDGSGNTIYF	TGTGCCAGCAGCGACGGCTCTGGAAACACCATATATTTT	TRBJ1-3	.	.	TRBV14
CASSEFGTGQNQPQHF	TGTGCCAGCAGTGAATTCGGGACAGGGCAAAATCAGCCCCAGCATTTT	TRBJ1-5	TRBD1	.	TRBV2
CASSLSTDVAYEQYF	TGTGCCAGCAGCTTATCGACTGACGTGGCCTACGAGCAGTACTTC	TRBJ2-7	.	many	TRBV7-6
CASTYLATSGETQYF	TGTGCCAGCACCTACCTGGCCACCTCCGGGGAGACCCAGTACTTC	TRBJ2-5	.	few	TRBV6-1
CTSSRGLAGSNEQFF	TGTACCAGCAGCAGGGGACTAGCGGGGTCAAATGAGCAGTTCTTC	TRBJ2-1	TRBD2	.	TRBV5-6
CASSEERRRNEQFF	TGTGCCAGCAGCGAGGAGAGGCGTAGAAATGAGCAGTTCTTC	TRBJ2-1	.	.	TRBV9
CASSVDRVIFDEQFF	TGTGCCAGCAGTGTAGACAGGGTAATATTCGATGAGCAGTTCTTC	TRBJ2-1	TRBD1	.	TRBV6-5
CASSFPDRGEQYF	TGTGCCAGTAGTTTCCCCGACAGGGGTGAGCAGTACTTC	TRBJ2-7	TRBD1	.	TRBV19
CASSPVSGELFF	TGCGCCAGCAGCCCTGTAAGCGGGGAGCTGTTTTTT	TRBJ2-2	.	few	TRBV4-1
CASSYGGLEQYF	TGTGCCAGCAGTTACGGCGGACTCGAGCAGTACTTC	TRBJ2-7	.	.	TRBV6-5
CASESPDSFFTDTQYF	TGTGCCAGCGAGTCACCGGACTCCTTTTTCACAGATACGCAGTATTTT	TRBJ2-3	.	few	TRBV2
CASSPTYGTVTYEQYF	TGTGCCAGCAGCCCGACCTACGGGACAGTCACCTACGAGCAGTACTTC	TRBJ2-7	TRBD1	.	TRBV5-5
CASSVAGHNSPLHF	TGTGCCAGCAGCGTAGCAGGACATAATTCACCCCTCCACTTT	TRBJ1-6	.	.	TRBV9
CASSEGGGLNEKLFF	TGTGCCAGCAGTGAAGGAGGAGGGCTTAATGAAAAACTGTTTTTT	TRBJ1-4	.	few	TRBV25-1
CASRQVGTGELFF	TGCGCCAGCAGACAGGTGGGGACCGGGGAGCTGTTTTTT	TRBJ2-2	.	few	TRBV4-1
CASSFLDSPRENTDTQYF	TGTGCCAGCAGTTTTTTGGACTCGCCGCGCGAGAACACAGATACGCAGTATTTT	TRBJ2-3	.	.	TRBV12-3/TRBV12-4
CASSLKPLGTGELFF	TGTGCCAGCAGCTTAAAACCCTTAGGCACCGGGGAGCTGTTTTTT	TRBJ2-2	.	.	TRBV11-3
CASSLYPTGSGEAFF	TGTGCCAGCAGTCTTTACCCGACAGGGTCCGGCGAAGCTTTCTTT	TRBJ1-1	TRBD1	.	TRBV12-3/TRBV12-4
CASSSQLGTEAFF	TGTGCCAGCAGCTCCCAACTTGGGACTGAAGCTTTCTTT	TRBJ1-1	.	few	TRBV7-2
CASSWTFAASDEKLFF	TGTGCCAGCAGTTGGACCTTCGCAGCTTCAGATGAAAAACTGTTTTTT	TRBJ1-4	.	.	TRBV6-5
CASSPPSSGENSGANVLTF	TGCGCCAGCAGCCCTCCCTCTAGCGGGGAAAACTCTGGGGCCAACGTCCTGACTTTC	TRBJ2-6	TRBD2	.	TRBV4-1
CASSLVGLSYNEQFF	TGTGCCAGCAGCCTAGTTGGACTTTCCTACAATGAGCAGTTCTTC	TRBJ2-1	.	.	TRBV7-9
CAIHKRDRGIYGYTF	TGTGCCATACATAAAAGGGACAGAGGTATCTATGGCTACACCTTC	TRBJ1-2	TRBD1	.	TRBV6-5
CASSLAQEDLNRAFF	TGTGCCAGCAGCTTAGCGCAGGAGGACCTAAACCGGGCTTTCTTT	TRBJ1-1	.	many	TRBV7-6
CASSAIGLQETQYF	TGTGCCAGCAGTGCAATAGGGCTGCAAGAGACCCAGTACTTC	TRBJ2-5	.	few	TRBV25-1
CASSQGSSEQFF	TGTGCCAGCAGCCAGGGTTCTAGTGAGCAGTTCTTC	TRBJ2-1	.	.	TRBV3-1
CATADGGGQPQHF	TGTGCCACCGCCGATGGGGGCGGTCAGCCCCAGCATTTT	TRBJ1-5	.	.	TRBV10-3
CASRFGGLSIEGDQPQHF	TGTGCCAGCCGATTCGGGGGGCTGTCGATCGAAGGGGATCAGCCCCAGCATTTT	TRBJ1-5	.	many	TRBV7-8
CASWSGQGTYNEQFF	TGTGCCAGCTGGTCCGGACAGGGGACTTACAATGAGCAGTTCTTC	TRBJ2-1	TRBD1	few	TRBV2
CASSLPSGVPLVGEQFF	TGTGCCAGCAGCTTACCTAGCGGTGTACCCTTAGTGGGTGAGCAGTTCTTC	TRBJ2-1	TRBD2	many	TRBV5-6